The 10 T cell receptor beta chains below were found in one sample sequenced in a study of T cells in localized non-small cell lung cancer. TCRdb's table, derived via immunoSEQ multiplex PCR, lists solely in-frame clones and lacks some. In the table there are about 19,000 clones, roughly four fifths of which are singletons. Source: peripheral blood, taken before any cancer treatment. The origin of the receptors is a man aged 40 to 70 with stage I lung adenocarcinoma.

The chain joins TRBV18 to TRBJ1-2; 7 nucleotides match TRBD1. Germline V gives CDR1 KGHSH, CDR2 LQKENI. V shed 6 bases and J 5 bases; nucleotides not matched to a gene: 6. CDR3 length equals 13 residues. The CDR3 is CASSSGQSYGYTF. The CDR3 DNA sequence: TGTGCCAGCTCGTCGGGACAGAGTTATGGCTACACCTTC.

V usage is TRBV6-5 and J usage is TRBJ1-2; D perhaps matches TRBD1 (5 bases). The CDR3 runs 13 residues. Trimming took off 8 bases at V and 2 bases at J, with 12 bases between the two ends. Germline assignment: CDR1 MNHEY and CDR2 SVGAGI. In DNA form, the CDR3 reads TGTGCCAGCTCTACCGGGACCAACTATGGCTACACCTTC. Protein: CASSTGTNYGYTF.

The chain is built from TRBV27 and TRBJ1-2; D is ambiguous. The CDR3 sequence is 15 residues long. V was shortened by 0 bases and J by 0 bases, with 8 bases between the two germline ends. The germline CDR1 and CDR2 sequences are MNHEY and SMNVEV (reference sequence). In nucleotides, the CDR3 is TGTGCCAGCAGTTTATCGGGATCCCCTAACTATGGCTACACCTTC. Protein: CASSLSGSPNYGYTF.

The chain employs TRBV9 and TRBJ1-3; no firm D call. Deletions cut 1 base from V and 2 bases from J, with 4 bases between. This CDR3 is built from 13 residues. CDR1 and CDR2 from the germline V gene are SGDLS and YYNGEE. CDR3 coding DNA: TGTGCCAGCAGCGTAAATCCTGGAAACACCATATATTTT. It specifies CASSVNPGNTIYF.

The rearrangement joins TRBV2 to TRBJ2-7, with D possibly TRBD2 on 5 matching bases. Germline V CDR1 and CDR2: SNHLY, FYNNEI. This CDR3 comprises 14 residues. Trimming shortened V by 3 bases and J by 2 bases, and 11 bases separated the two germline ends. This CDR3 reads CASSEPSSTYEQYF. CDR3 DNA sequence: TGTGCCAGCAGTGAGCCTAGCTCCACCTACGAGCAGTACTTC.

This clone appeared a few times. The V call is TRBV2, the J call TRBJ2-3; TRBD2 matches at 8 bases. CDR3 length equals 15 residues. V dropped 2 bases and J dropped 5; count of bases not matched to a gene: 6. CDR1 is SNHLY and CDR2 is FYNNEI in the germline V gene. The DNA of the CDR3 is TGTGCCAGCAGTGAAACGGGGGGGCCTTTAGATACGCAGTATTTT. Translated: CASSETGGPLDTQYF. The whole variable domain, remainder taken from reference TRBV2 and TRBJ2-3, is EPEVTQTPSHQVTQMGQEVILRCVPISNHLYFYWYRQILGQKVEFLVSFYNNEISEKSEIFDDQFSVERPDGSNFTLKIRSTKLEDSAMYFCASSETGGPLDTQYFGPGTRLTVL.

CDR3 DNA sequence: TGTGCCAGCAGAGATCCAGGTTCTCCTTCGAACACTGAAGCTTTCTTT. Residues: CASRDPGSPSNTEAFF. The chain has TRBV6-6 and TRBJ1-1; D is unresolved. The CDR3 covers 16 residues. Between the trimmed V and J ends, which lost 6 bases and 1 base, there was a span of 18 bases. From germline, CDR1 is MNHNY and CDR2 SVGAGI (reference sequence).

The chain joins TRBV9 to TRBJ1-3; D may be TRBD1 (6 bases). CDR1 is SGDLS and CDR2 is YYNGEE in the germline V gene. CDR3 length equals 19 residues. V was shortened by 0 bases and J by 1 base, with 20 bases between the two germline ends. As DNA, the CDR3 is TGTGCCAGCAGCGTAGGCCCTTTCGAACGGGGGGCGTCTGGAAACACCATATATTTT. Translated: CASSVGPFERGASGNTIYF. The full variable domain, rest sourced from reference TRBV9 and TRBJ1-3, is DSGVTQTPKHLITATGQRVTLRCSPRSGDLSVYWYQQSLDQGLQFLIQYYNGEERAKGNILERFSAQQFPDLHSELNLSSLELGDSALYFCASSVGPFERGASGNTIYFGEGSWLTVV.

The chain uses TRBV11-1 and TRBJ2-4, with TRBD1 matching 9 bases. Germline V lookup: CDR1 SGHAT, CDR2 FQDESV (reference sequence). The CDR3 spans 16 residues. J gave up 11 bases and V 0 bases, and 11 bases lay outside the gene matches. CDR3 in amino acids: CASSLARDRELRVQYF. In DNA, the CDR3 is TGTGCCAGCAGCTTAGCCCGGGACAGGGAATTAAGGGTTCAGTACTTC.

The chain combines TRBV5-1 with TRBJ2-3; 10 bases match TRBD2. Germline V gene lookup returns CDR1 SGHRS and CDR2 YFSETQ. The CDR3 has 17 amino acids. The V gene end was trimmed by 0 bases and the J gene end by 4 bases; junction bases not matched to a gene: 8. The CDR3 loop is CASSLGASGSRADTQYF. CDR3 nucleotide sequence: TGCGCCAGCAGCTTGGGGGCTAGCGGGAGCAGGGCAGATACGCAGTATTTT.